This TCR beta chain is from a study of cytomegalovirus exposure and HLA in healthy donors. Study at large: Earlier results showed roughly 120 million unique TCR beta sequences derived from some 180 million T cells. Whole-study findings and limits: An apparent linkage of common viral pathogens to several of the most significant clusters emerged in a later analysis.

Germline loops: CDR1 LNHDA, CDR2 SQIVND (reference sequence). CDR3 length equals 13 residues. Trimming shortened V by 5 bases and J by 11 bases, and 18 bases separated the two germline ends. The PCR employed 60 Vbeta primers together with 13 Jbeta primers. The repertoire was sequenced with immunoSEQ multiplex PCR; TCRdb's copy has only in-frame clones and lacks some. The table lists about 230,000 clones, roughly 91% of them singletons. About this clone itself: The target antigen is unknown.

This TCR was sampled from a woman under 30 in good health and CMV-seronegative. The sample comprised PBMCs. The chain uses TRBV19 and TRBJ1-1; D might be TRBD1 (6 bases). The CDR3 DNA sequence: TGTGCCAGTAGTGTAACAGGGTACGGGGGGGCTTTCTTT. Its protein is CASSVTGYGGAFF.